This T cell receptor (beta chain) came from a study of blood T cell repertoires in COVID-19. Study-level information: Some COVID-19 samples were acute and others convalescent; all came from the United States, Italy and Spain. The analysed material was cDNA or gDNA that came from T cells, B-cell-depleted T cells, or PBMCs.

The CDR3 contains 17 residues. Per germline, CDR1 SEHNR and CDR2 FQNEAQ (reference sequence). V was clipped by 10 bases and J by 0 bases; unmatched bases: 17. In the authors' workflow: Using reference gene primer amplification, nucleated cell counts were estimated. TCRdb's copy holds only in-frame clones and misses some; the assay was immunoSEQ multiplex PCR. V and J calls and clone size are given by that table; D and trimming were obtained from the DNA. Altogether roughly 200,000 clones are present, roughly nine tenths being singletons, with the ten largest covering roughly 2.9%. The clonotype was recovered from a woman in her thirties with active or convalescent COVID-19. The genes are TRBV7-9 and TRBJ1-1; 7 bases align to TRBD1. The sequencing input was peripheral blood. The CDR3 region is CAISGPAGGSMNTEAFF. For the CDR3, the DNA is TGTGCCATTTCAGGTCCGGCAGGGGGGAGCATGAACACTGAAGCTTTCTTT.